The 11 T cell receptor beta chains given below trace back to one sample, sequenced in a study of blood T cell repertoires in COVID-19. Measured with immunoSEQ multiplex PCR; TCRdb has only the in-frame clones, and not every one. The sample lists around 160,000 clones; 65% to 85% were seen once. The sequenced sample was peripheral blood. All receptors derive from a man aged 60 to 75 with active or convalescent COVID-19.

The chain couples TRBV24-1 to TRBJ2-5, with 12 bases fitting TRBD2. Looked up from germline, CDR1 is KGHDR and CDR2 is SFDVKD. V shed 4 bases, J shed 5 bases, and the junction held 10 bases outside the gene matches. The CDR3 is 17 residues long. The CDR3 nucleotides are TGTGCCACCAGTGACTATCTAGCGGGGGGGCCCCCCGAGACCCAGTACTTC. Protein sequence: CATSDYLAGGPPETQYF.

The V gene is TRBV6-5, the J gene TRBJ1-2, with D possibly being TRBD1 (5 bases). Trimming stripped 7 bases from V and 4 bases from J, with 16 bases between. Germline lookup yields CDR1 MNHEY and CDR2 SVGAGI. This CDR3 spans 14 amino acids. The CDR3 spells CASTPGGVGYGYTF. DNA of the CDR3: TGTGCCAGCACCCCGGGGGGGGTAGGCTATGGCTACACCTTC.

The chain combines TRBV3-1 (or the pseudogene TRBV3-2) with TRBJ2-1, with 9 bases matching TRBD2. The CDR3 covers 16 residues. The V gene end was trimmed by 4 bases and the J gene end by 7 bases; junction bases not matched to a gene: 11. Germline CDR1 is LGHDT and CDR2 is YNNKEL (reference sequence). The CDR3 DNA is TGTGCCAGCAGCCCGCTAGCGGGAAAGGGTAGGAATGAGCAGTTCTTC. This gives the protein CASSPLAGKGRNEQFF.

CDR3: CAISDQMGPANTEAFF. The DNA of the CDR3 is TGTGCCATCAGTGACCAGATGGGCCCTGCGAACACTGAAGCTTTCTTT. The chain uses TRBV10-3 and TRBJ1-1; D ambiguous. Between the trimmed V and J ends, which lost 3 bases and 1 base, there was a span of 15 bases. This CDR3 region has 16 residues. Per germline, CDR1 ENHRY and CDR2 SYGVKD.

V and J are TRBV7-2 and TRBJ2-3, with D possibly TRBD1 on 5 matching bases. This CDR3 has 15 residues. The germline V and J ends were trimmed by 3 bases and 4 bases, with 14 bases remaining between them. Germline V lookup: CDR1 SGHTA, CDR2 FQGNSA. This CDR3 reads CASSFSTVGSDTQYF. The CDR3, as DNA: TGTGCCAGCAGCTTTTCGACAGTTGGGTCAGATACGCAGTATTTT.

This clone has more than one count but fewer than ten. The rearrangement joins TRBV11-3 to TRBJ1-1; D remains ambiguous. This CDR3 comprises 13 residues. The germline V and J ends were trimmed by 4 bases and 1 base, with 7 bases remaining between them. Per germline, CDR1 SGHNT and CDR2 YENEEA. The CDR3 DNA sequence: TGTGCCAGCAGCTCCTCACAGAACACTGAAGCTTTCTTT. Its protein product is CASSSSQNTEAFF.

The rearrangement uses TRBV5-1 and TRBJ2-2; TRBD2 aligns across 9 bases. Trimming cost V 0 bases and J 1 base; bases outside gene matches: 4. The CDR3 is made up of 17 amino acids. CDR1 SGHRS and CDR2 YFSETQ come from the germline V gene. CDR3 in amino acids: CASSLDLLAGNTGELFF. The CDR3 DNA is TGCGCCAGCAGCTTGGATCTACTAGCGGGGAACACCGGGGAGCTGTTTTTT.

This clone was seen only a few times. The rearrangement uses TRBV5-4 and TRBJ2-2; 7 nucleotides agree with TRBD1. The germline CDR1 and CDR2 sequences are SGHNT and YYREEE (reference sequence). The CDR3 sequence is 15 residues long. V dropped 1 base and J dropped 5; count of bases not matched to a gene: 5. This CDR3 is CASSLMRGRTGELFF. In DNA form, the CDR3 reads TGTGCCAGCAGCTTGATGAGGGGGCGTACCGGGGAGCTGTTTTTT.

The V gene is TRBV24-1, the J gene TRBJ2-5, with a tentative D call TRBD1 (6 bases). CDR3 length: 14 amino acids. Looked up from germline, CDR1 is KGHDR and CDR2 is SFDVKD. Trimming left V 6 bases short and J 1 base short, with 11 bases between. CDR3 residues: CATSSGQPQETQYF. The CDR3, as DNA: TGTGCCACCAGTAGTGGACAGCCCCAAGAGACCCAGTACTTC.

The chain joins TRBV10-3 to TRBJ2-1; 7 nucleotides align to TRBD1. This CDR3 is 17 amino acids long. The V gene end was trimmed by 0 bases and the J gene end by 2 bases; junction bases not matched to a gene: 7. The germline CDR1 and CDR2 sequences are ENHRY and SYGVKD. CDR3 protein: CAISESLTGPPYNEQFF. CDR3 DNA sequence: TGTGCCATCAGTGAGTCCCTGACAGGGCCCCCCTACAATGAGCAGTTCTTC.

V gene TRBV5-4 combines with J gene TRBJ2-7; tentative D call: TRBD2 (6 bases). The CDR3 loop spans 11 amino acids. V dropped 2 bases and J dropped 6 bases, with 6 bases sitting between them. The germline V gene has CDR1 SGHNT and CDR2 YYREEE (reference sequence). CDR3 coding DNA: TGTGCCAGCAGCTTCGGGGGCGAGCAGTACTTC. Protein sequence: CASSFGGEQYF. Full variable domain (rest looked up from reference TRBV5-4 and TRBJ2-7): ETGVTQSPTHLIKTRGQQVTLRCSSQSGHNTVSWYQQALGQGPQFIFQYYREEENGRGNFPPRFSGLQFPNYSSELNVNALELDDSALYLCASSFGGEQYFGPGTRLTVT.